Presented here are 24 T cell receptor beta chains from one specimen sequenced in a study of shared clonotypes between healthy human individuals. Here immunoSEQ multiplex PCR was the method, and the copy in TCRdb shows in-frame clones only, minus some. The sample shows more than 1,200,000 clones, 98% of them seen only once. Sequencing was performed on naive CD4+ T cells sorted from blood. Subset meaning: CD45RA+ positively selected. These receptors were obtained from a man under 40 in good health.

The table lists this clone with a count of one. This chain connects TRBV14 to TRBJ2-1; the D gene is possibly TRBD1 (6 bases). Per germline, CDR1 SGHDN and CDR2 FVKESK. Trimming removed 4 bases from V and 3 bases from J, with 13 bases in between. The CDR3 sequence is 15 residues long. CDR3 in amino acids: CASSPRGIFYNEQFF. In DNA form, the CDR3 reads TGTGCCAGCAGCCCGAGGGGGATTTTCTACAATGAGCAGTTCTTC.

This clone appeared once. The chain combines TRBV10-3 with TRBJ2-3, with D possibly matching TRBD2 (6 bases). Germline loops: CDR1 ENHRY, CDR2 SYGVKD. V gave up 6 bases and J gave up 4 bases, with 17 bases separating them. The CDR3 has 15 amino acids. CDR3 nucleotide sequence: TGTGCCATCAGGGGGCGGGGTGGCAGCCCAGATACGCAGTATTTT. Translated, it gives CAIRGRGGSPDTQYF.

This rearrangement joins TRBV18 to TRBJ2-7; D call uncertain. CDR3 length: 16 residues. Per germline, CDR1 KGHSH and CDR2 LQKENI. V gave up 4 bases and J gave up 2 bases, with 18 bases separating them. CDR3 nucleotide sequence: TGTGCCAGCTCACTACAGACCGGGCCAAAAACCTACGAGCAGTACTTC. Its translation is CASSLQTGPKTYEQYF.

The gene calls are TRBV23-1 and TRBJ2-5, with a weak D call TRBD1 (6 bases). TRBV23-1 is identified as an open reading frame with a role that is uncertain. The CDR3 totals 16 residues. Trimming removed 7 bases from V and 5 bases from J, with 23 bases in between. The CDR3 bases are TGCGCCAGCACTACTCTATTACAGGGTATAGCGGAGACCCAGTACTTC. Translated: CASTTLLQGIAETQYF.

This chain joins TRBV29-1 and TRBJ2-1, with 8 bases identical to TRBD1. The CDR3 spans 15 residues. The V gene's germline CDR1 is SQVTM and CDR2 ANQGSEA. The V segment lost 7 bases and the J segment 3 bases; nucleotides outside the gene matches: 11. The CDR3 DNA reads as TGCAGCGGTGGAGCCCGGGACAGGTACTACAATGAGCAGTTCTTC. Its translation is CSGGARDRYYNEQFF.

The chain recombines TRBV7-9 with TRBJ2-5; D is unclear. The V end lost 5 bases, the J end lost 0 bases, and 10 bases lay between the germline ends. The length of the CDR3 is 14 residues. CDR1 SEHNR and CDR2 FQNEAQ come from the germline V gene (reference sequence). The CDR3: CASSPQVYQETQYF. The CDR3 DNA sequence: TGTGCCAGCAGCCCGCAGGTGTACCAAGAGACCCAGTACTTC. The full variable domain, completed using reference TRBV7-9 and TRBJ2-5, is DTGVSQNPRHKITKRGQNVTFRCDPISEHNRLYWYRQTLGQGPEFLTYFQNEAQLEKSRLLSDRFSAERPKGSFSTLEIQRTEQGDSAMYLCASSPQVYQETQYFGPGTRLLVL.

V and J are TRBV5-5 and TRBJ2-4; 7 bases agree with TRBD2. Germline CDR1 is SGHKS and CDR2 is YYEKEE (reference sequence). This CDR3 is built from 18 residues. The J segment lost 9 bases and the V segment lost 0 bases, leaving 18 bases of the junction unmatched. The CDR3 bases are TGTGCCAGCAGCTTGGCTCATGAAGCGGGATGGCCGATGGTCATTCAGTACTTC. Encoded protein: CASSLAHEAGWPMVIQYF.

The chain couples TRBV28 to TRBJ2-2; 10 positions agree with TRBD2. V was pared by 3 bases and J by 6 bases, with 4 bases of the junction left unmatched. The CDR3 is 15 amino acids. Per germline, CDR1 MDHEN and CDR2 SYDVKM. The CDR3: CASSFSGTSAGELFF. The CDR3 DNA reads TGTGCCAGCAGTTTCTCGGGGACTAGCGCCGGGGAGCTGTTTTTT. Filled out from reference TRBV28 and TRBJ2-2, the complete variable domain reads DVKVTQSSRYLVKRTGEKVFLECVQDMDHENMFWYRQDPGLGLRLIYFSYDVKMKEKGDIPEGYSVSREKKERFSLILESASTNQTSMYLCASSFSGTSAGELFFGEGSRLTVL.

The genes are TRBV25-1 and TRBJ2-7; D tentatively reads TRBD1 or TRBD2 (5 bases each). V gave up 6 bases and J gave up 3 bases, with 6 bases separating them. CDR1 is MGHDK, CDR2 SYGVNS, per germline. The CDR3 is 11 residues long. The CDR3 DNA sequence: TGTGCCAGCAGGGGGGACTACGAGCAGTACTTC. Translated, it gives CASRGDYEQYF.

The chain uses TRBV9 and TRBJ1-1; D is undetermined. From germline, CDR1 is SGDLS and CDR2 YYNGEE. The V gene lost 4 bases and the J gene lost 3 bases, with 10 bases spanning the gap. The CDR3 covers 13 residues. The chain's CDR3 is CASSPRTYTEAFF. In nucleotides, the CDR3 is TGTGCCAGCAGCCCCCGGACGTACACTGAAGCTTTCTTT.

V usage is TRBV28 and J usage is TRBJ2-1, with 8 bases fitting TRBD2. The CDR3 extends over 12 amino acids. CDR1 MDHEN and CDR2 SYDVKM come from the germline V gene. V lost 6 bases, J lost 7 bases, and 2 bases stayed unmatched. CDR3: CASSRLANEQFF. The CDR3 DNA sequence: TGTGCCAGCAGCAGACTAGCGAATGAGCAGTTCTTC.

This rearrangement joins TRBV7-2 to TRBJ1-4, with D uncertain. Germline V gene data show CDR1 as SGHTA and CDR2 as FQGNSA. The CDR3 consists of 13 residues. The ends were cut back, 3 bases at V and 9 bases at J, with 11 bases in the middle. CDR3 residues: CASSFGTPKKLFF. DNA for the CDR3: TGTGCCAGCAGCTTCGGCACGCCTAAAAAACTGTTTTTT.

V gene TRBV9 combines with J gene TRBJ1-3; tentative D call: TRBD1 (5 bases). The CDR3 covers 11 residues. CDR1 is SGDLS, CDR2 YYNGEE, per germline. V was cut by 4 bases and J by 12 bases, with 11 bases left in between. CDR3 sequence: CASSLGRRIYF. The DNA of the CDR3 is TGTGCCAGCAGCCTGGGGCGGCGCATATATTTT.

The chain recombines TRBV28 with TRBJ2-1; 8 bases fit TRBD2. CDR3 size: 15 residues. V was clipped by 6 bases and J by 4 bases; unmatched bases: 8. The germline CDR1 and CDR2 sequences are MDHEN and SYDVKM. CDR3 coding DNA: TGTGCCAGCAGCCCGGGGGGGATCTATTACAATGAGCAGTTCTTC. This gives the protein CASSPGGIYYNEQFF.

This chain links TRBV6-1 with TRBJ2-5; TRBD2 aligns across 14 bases. Germline V gives CDR1 MNHNS, CDR2 SASEGT. The CDR3 runs to 17 residues. V trimming: 3 bases; J trimming: 2 bases; junction bases outside the gene matches: 5. CDR3 coding DNA: TGTGCCAGCAGTGACGGACTAGCGGGAGGTTATCAAGAGACCCAGTACTTC. Translation gives CASSDGLAGGYQETQYF.

The J gene is TRBJ2-7, the V gene TRBV27, with D unresolved. This CDR3 is built from 12 residues. The germline V gene has CDR1 MNHEY and CDR2 SMNVEV (reference sequence). Trimming left V 3 bases short and J 2 bases short, with 5 bases between. This CDR3 is CASSFRAYEQYF. The CDR3 DNA follows: TGTGCCAGCAGTTTTAGGGCCTACGAGCAGTACTTC.

This chain uses TRBV7-6 with TRBJ1-2; TRBD1 aligns across 9 bases. Germline V gene data show CDR1 as SGHVS and CDR2 as FNYEAQ. This CDR3 comprises 13 residues. Trimming took 6 bases from V and 6 from J; bases not matched to a gene: 5. DNA for the CDR3: TGTGCCAGCAGACCACAGGGGGCGGATGGCTACACCTTC. Protein sequence: CASRPQGADGYTF.

The chain is built from TRBV11-2 and TRBJ2-1; 9 nucleotides agree with TRBD1. The V gene end was trimmed by 4 bases and the J gene end by 4 bases; junction bases not matched to a gene: 8. The CDR3 totals 16 residues. Germline CDR1 reads SGHAT; CDR2 reads FQNNGV. CDR3 DNA: TGTGCCAGCAGCTCAAACAGGGGGCGCGTGTACAATGAGCAGTTCTTC. This gives the protein CASSSNRGRVYNEQFF. Full variable domain (outside the CDR3, taken from reference TRBV11-2 and TRBJ2-1): EAGVAQSPRYKIIEKRQSVAFWCNPISGHATLYWYQQILGQGPKLLIQFQNNGVVDDSQLPKDRFSAERLKGVDSTLKIQPAKLEDSAVYLCASSSNRGRVYNEQFFGPGTRLTVL.

Only one count was recorded for this clone. The chain has TRBV11-2 and TRBJ2-5, with 13 bases that match TRBD2. Trimming cost V 5 bases and J 4 bases; bases outside gene matches: 10. CDR1 is SGHAT and CDR2 is FQNNGV in the germline V gene. This CDR3 has 17 amino acids. CDR3 DNA sequence: TGTGCCAGCAGCCACTCCCGGACTAGCGGGAGCCGAGAGACCCAGTACTTC. Its translation: CASSHSRTSGSRETQYF.

The V and J genes are TRBV7-2 and TRBJ1-5; D unclear. CDR1 and CDR2 from the germline V gene are SGHTA and FQGNSA. The CDR3 is made up of 13 amino acids. V dropped 5 bases and J dropped 10 bases, with 15 bases sitting between them. The CDR3 DNA reads TGTGCCAGCAGCCTTTGGGCGGACGCACCCCAGCATTTT. Its protein product is CASSLWADAPQHF.

CDR3 sequence (DNA): TGTGCCAGCAGGGAGGGGTTGGTCCCCGGGGAGCTGTTTTTT. Its translation is CASREGLVPGELFF. The rearrangement joins TRBV7-2 to TRBJ2-2, with D possibly being TRBD2 (6 bases). The CDR3 length is 14 residues. Trimming took off 6 bases at V and 6 bases at J, with 14 bases between the two ends. Germline V lookup: CDR1 SGHTA, CDR2 FQGNSA.

The CDR3 spells CASSPPAKNIQYF. The CDR3, as DNA: TGTGCCAGCTCACCACCAGCGAAAAACATTCAGTACTTC. J is TRBJ2-4 and V is TRBV18; D gene uncertain. The CDR3 length is 13 residues. V lost 0 bases and J 4 bases, leaving 4 bases between the germline ends. The germline CDR1 and CDR2 sequences are KGHSH and LQKENI.

This clone was counted only a few times. The rearrangement links TRBV7-2 to TRBJ2-2; no clear D. The V end was cut by 5 bases, the J end by 2 bases, with 12 bases between. Germline V gives CDR1 SGHTA, CDR2 FQGNSA. There are 15 residues in the CDR3. CDR3 residues: CASSVKQTNTGELFF. For the CDR3, the DNA is TGTGCCAGCAGCGTTAAGCAGACAAACACCGGGGAGCTGTTTTTT.

The chain couples TRBV5-6 to TRBJ2-3, with 10 bases aligning to TRBD1. The length of the CDR3 is 16 residues. Losses at the gene ends were 0 bases for V and 5 bases for J; bases not matched to a gene: 6. From germline, CDR1 is SGHDT and CDR2 YYEEEE. CDR3 bases: TGTGCCAGCAGCTTGGCGAGACAGGGGGCTGAAGATACGCAGTATTTT. Encoded protein: CASSLARQGAEDTQYF.